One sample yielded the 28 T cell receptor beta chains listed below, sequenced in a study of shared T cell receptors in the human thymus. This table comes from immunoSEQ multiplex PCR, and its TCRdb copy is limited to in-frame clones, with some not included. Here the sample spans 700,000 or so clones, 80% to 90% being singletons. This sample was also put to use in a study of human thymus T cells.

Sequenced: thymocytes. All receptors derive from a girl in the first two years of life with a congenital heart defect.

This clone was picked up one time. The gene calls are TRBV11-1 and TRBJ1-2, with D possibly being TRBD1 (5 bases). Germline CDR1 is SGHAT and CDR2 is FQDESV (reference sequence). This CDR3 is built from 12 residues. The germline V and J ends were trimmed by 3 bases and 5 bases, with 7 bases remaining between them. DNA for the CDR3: TGTGCCAGCAGCTTGGGGGGATATGGCTACACCTTC. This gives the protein CASSLGGYGYTF.

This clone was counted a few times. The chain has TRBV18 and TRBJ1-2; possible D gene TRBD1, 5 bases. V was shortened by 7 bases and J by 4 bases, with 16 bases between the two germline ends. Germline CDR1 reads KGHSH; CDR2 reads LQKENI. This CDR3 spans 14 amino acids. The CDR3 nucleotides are TGTGCCAGCTTCCCGGGGGGTGCCAGCTATGGCTACACCTTC. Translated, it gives CASFPGGASYGYTF.

The CDR3 nucleotides read TGCAGCCCCGGACAGGGTCAGAACACCGGGGAGCTGTTTTTT. This sequence encodes CSPGQGQNTGELFF. This chain uses TRBV29-1 with TRBJ2-2; 8 positions match TRBD1. In germline, CDR1 is SQVTM, CDR2 ANQGSEA. This CDR3 has 14 amino acids. The ends lost 8 bases at V and 1 base at J; junction bases unmatched: 6.

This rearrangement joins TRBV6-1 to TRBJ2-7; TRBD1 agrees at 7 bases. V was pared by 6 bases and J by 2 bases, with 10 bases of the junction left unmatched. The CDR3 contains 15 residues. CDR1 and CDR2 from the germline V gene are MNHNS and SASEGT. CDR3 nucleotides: TGTGCCAGCAGGAGACCCGGGACAGTCCCCTACGAGCAGTACTTC. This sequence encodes CASRRPGTVPYEQYF.

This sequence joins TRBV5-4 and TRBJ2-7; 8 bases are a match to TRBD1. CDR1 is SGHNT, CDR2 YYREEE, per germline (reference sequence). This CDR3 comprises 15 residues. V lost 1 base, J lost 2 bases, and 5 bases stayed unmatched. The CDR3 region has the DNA TGTGCCAGCAGCTTGCCGGCACAGGGGGCCTACGAGCAGTACTTC. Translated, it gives CASSLPAQGAYEQYF.

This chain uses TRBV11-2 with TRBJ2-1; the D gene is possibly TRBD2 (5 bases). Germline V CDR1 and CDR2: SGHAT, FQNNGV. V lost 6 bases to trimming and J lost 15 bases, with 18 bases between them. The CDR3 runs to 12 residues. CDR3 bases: TGTGCCAGCAGACTGGATTCACACCGGGGGTTCTTC. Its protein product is CASRLDSHRGFF.

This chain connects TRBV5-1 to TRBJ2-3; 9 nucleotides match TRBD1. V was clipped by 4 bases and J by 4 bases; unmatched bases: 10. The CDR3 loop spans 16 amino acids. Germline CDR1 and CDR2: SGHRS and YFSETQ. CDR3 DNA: TGCGCCAGCAGCCCGGGACAGGGTTTAAGTGCAGATACGCAGTATTTT. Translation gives CASSPGQGLSADTQYF.

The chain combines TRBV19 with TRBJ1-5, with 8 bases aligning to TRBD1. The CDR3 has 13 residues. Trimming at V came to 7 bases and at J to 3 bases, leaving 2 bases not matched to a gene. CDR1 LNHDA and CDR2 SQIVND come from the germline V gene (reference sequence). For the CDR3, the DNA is TGTGCCAGTAAGGGACAGGCCAATCAGCCCCAGCATTTT. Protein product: CASKGQANQPQHF. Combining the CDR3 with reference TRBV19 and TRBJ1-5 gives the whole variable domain DGGITQSPKYLFRKEGQNVTLSCEQNLNHDAMYWYRQDPGQGLRLIYYSQIVNDFQKGDIAEGYSVSREKKESFPLTVTSAQKNPTAFYLCASKGQANQPQHFGDGTRLSIL.

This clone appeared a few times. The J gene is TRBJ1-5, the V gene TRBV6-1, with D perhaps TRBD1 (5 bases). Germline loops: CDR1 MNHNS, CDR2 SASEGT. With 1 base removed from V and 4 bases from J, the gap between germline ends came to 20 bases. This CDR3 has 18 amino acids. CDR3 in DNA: TGTGCCAGCAGTGAAGGACGCTGGGACTTAGCCCTAAATCAGCCCCAGCATTTT. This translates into CASSEGRWDLALNQPQHF.

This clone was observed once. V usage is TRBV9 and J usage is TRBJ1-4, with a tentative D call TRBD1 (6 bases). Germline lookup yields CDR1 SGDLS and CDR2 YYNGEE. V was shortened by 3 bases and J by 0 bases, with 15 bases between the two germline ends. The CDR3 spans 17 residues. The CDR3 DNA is TGTGCCAGCAGCGAGAGGGGGACGGCCGCAACTAATGAAAAACTGTTTTTT. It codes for CASSERGTAATNEKLFF.

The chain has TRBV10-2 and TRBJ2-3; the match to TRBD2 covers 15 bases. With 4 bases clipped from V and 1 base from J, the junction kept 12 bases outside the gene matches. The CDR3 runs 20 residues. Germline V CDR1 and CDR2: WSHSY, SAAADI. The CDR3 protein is CASSGPGLAGGGRGTDTQYF. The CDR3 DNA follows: TGCGCCAGCAGTGGACCGGGACTAGCGGGGGGAGGTAGGGGCACAGATACGCAGTATTTT.

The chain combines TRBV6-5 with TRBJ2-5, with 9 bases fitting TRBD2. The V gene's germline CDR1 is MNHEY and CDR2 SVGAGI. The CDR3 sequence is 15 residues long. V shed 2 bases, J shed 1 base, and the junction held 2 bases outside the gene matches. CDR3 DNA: TGTGCCAGCAGTTACAGACTAGCGGTCCAAGAGACCCAGTACTTC. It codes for CASSYRLAVQETQYF.

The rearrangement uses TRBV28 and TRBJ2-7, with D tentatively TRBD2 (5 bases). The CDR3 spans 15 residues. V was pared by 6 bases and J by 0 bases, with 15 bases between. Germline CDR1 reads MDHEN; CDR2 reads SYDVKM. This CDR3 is CASSRGYSDSYEQYF. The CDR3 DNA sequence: TGTGCCAGCAGCCGGGGATACAGCGACTCCTACGAGCAGTACTTC.

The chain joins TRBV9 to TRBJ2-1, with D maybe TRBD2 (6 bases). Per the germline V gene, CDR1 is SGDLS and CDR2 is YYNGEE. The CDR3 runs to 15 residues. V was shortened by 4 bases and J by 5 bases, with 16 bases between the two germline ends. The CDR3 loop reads CASSPQGLINNEQFF. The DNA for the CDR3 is TGTGCCAGCAGCCCCCAGGGACTGATTAACAATGAGCAGTTCTTC.

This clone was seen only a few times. Here the CDR3 reads CSVGAGVPHLNTEAFF. CDR3 nucleotide sequence: TGCAGCGTTGGCGCAGGGGTCCCCCATTTGAACACTGAAGCTTTCTTT. The chain recombines TRBV29-1 with TRBJ1-1; tentatively, D is TRBD1 (6 bases). CDR1 SQVTM and CDR2 ANQGSEA come from the germline V gene. V was shortened by 4 bases and J by 0 bases, with 18 bases between the two germline ends. There are 16 residues in the CDR3.

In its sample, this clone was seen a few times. DNA for the CDR3: TGTGCCCGCGGGGACAGACCACCTTCCTACAATGAGCAGTTCTTC. This translates into CARGDRPPSYNEQFF. The chain joins TRBV2 to TRBJ2-1; TRBD1 is a possible D gene (7 bases). V lost 11 bases, J lost 1 base, and 18 bases lay in between. The length of the CDR3 is 15 residues. Per germline, CDR1 SNHLY and CDR2 FYNNEI.

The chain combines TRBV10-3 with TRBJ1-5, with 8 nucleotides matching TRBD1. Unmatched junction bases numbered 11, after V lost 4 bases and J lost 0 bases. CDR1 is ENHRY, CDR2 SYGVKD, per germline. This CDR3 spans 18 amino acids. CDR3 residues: CAISGDRGGPYSNQPQHF. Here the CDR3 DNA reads TGTGCCATCAGTGGAGACAGGGGAGGTCCTTATAGCAATCAGCCCCAGCATTTT.

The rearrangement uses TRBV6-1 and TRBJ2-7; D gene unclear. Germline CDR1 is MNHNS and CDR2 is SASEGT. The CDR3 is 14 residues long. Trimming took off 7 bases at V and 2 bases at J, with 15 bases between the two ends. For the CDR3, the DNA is TGTGCCAGCATTCCAGGTCCCTGGCCCTACGAGCAGTACTTC. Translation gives CASIPGPWPYEQYF.

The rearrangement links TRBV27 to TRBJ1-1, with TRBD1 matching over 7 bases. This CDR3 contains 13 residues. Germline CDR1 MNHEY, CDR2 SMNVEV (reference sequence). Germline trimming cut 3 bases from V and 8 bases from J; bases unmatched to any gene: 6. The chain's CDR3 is CASSFEGQVEAFF. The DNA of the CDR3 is TGTGCCAGCAGTTTCGAAGGACAGGTAGAAGCTTTCTTT.

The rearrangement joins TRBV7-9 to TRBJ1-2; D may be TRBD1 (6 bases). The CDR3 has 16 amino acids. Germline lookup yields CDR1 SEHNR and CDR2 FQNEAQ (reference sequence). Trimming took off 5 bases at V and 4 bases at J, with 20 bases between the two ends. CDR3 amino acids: CASSAPSGEDLYGYTF. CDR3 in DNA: TGTGCCAGCAGCGCTCCCTCAGGGGAAGATCTCTATGGCTACACCTTC.

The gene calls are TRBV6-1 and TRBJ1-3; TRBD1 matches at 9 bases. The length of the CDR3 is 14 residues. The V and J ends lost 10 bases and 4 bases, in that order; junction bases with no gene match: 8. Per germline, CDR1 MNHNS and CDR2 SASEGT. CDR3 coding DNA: TGTGCCACTATACAGGGGGCAAAAGGAAACACCATATATTTT. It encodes CATIQGAKGNTIYF.

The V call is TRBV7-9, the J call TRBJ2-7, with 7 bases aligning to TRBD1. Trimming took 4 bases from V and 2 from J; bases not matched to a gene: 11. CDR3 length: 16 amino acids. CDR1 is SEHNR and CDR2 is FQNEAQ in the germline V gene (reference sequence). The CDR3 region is CASSYPRDSETYEQYF. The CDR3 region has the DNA TGTGCCAGCAGCTATCCCCGGGACAGCGAGACCTACGAGCAGTACTTC.

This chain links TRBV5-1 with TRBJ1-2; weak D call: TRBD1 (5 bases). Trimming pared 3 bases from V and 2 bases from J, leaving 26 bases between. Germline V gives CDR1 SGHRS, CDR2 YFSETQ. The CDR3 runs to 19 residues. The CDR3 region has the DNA TGCGCCAGCAGCTCTTCAGGCGGACAAATCCAACCCCGGAACTATGGCTACACCTTC. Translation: CASSSSGGQIQPRNYGYTF.

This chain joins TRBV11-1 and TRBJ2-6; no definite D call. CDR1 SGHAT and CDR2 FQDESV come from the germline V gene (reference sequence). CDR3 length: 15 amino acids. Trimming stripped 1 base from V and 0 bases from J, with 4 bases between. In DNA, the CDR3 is TGTGCCAGCAGCTTAGACTCCTCTGGGGCCAACGTCCTGACTTTC. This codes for CASSLDSSGANVLTF. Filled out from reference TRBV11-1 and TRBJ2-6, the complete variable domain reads EAEVAQSPRYKITEKSQAVAFWCDPISGHATLYWYRQILGQGPELLVQFQDESVVDDSQLPKDRFSAERLKGVDSTLKIQPAELGDSAMYLCASSLDSSGANVLTFGAGSRLTVL.

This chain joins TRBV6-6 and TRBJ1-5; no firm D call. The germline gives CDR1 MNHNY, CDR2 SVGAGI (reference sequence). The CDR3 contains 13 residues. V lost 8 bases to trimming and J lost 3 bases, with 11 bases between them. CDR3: CASLPGNNQPQHF. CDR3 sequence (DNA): TGTGCCAGCTTACCGGGGAACAATCAGCCCCAGCATTTT.

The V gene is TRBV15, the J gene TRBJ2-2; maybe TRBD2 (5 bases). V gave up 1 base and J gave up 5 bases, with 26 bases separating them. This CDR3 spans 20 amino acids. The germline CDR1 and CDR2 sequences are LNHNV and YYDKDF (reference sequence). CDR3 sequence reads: CATSRVVDFPKTGQTGELFF. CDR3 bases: TGTGCCACCAGCAGAGTGGTGGACTTCCCCAAAACTGGCCAAACCGGGGAGCTGTTTTTT.

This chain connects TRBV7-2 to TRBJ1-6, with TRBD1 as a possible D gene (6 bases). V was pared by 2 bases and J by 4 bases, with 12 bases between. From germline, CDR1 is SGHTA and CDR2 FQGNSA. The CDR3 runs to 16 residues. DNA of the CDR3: TGTGCCAGCAGCTTATACCCAGGGGATTATAATTCACCCCTCCACTTT. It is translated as CASSLYPGDYNSPLHF.

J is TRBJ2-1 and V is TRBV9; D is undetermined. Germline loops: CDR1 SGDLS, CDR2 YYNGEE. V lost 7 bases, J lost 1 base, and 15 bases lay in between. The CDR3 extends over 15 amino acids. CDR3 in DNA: TGTGCCAGCGGCCGGAAACAGAATTCCTACAATGAGCAGTTCTTC. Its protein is CASGRKQNSYNEQFF.